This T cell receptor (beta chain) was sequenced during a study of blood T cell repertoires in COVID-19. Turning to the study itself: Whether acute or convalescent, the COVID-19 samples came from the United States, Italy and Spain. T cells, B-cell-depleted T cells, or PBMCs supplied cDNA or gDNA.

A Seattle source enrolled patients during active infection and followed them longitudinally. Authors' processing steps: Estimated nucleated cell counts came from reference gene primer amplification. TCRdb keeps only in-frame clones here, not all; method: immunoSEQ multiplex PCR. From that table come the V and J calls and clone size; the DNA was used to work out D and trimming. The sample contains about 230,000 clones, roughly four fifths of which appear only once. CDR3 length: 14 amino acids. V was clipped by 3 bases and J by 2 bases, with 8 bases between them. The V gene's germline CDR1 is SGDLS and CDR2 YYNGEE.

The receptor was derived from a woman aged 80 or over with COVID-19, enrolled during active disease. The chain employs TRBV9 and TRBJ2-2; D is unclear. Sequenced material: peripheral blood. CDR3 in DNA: TGTGCCAGCAGCGCCGTAGTTAACACCGGGGAGCTGTTTTTT. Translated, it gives CASSAVVNTGELFF.